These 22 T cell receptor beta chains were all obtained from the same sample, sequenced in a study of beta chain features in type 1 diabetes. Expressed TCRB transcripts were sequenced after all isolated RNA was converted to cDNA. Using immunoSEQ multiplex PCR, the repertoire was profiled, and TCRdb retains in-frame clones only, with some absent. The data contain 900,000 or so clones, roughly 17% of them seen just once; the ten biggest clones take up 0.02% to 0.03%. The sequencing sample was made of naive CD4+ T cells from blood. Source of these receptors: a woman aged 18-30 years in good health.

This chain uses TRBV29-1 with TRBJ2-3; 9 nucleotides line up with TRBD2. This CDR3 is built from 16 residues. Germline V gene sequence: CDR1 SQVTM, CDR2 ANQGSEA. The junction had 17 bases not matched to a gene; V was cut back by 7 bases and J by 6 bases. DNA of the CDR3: TGCAGCGCAGCTCGGTTAGCGGGAGCTCTCGGGGATACGCAGTATTTT. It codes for CSAARLAGALGDTQYF.

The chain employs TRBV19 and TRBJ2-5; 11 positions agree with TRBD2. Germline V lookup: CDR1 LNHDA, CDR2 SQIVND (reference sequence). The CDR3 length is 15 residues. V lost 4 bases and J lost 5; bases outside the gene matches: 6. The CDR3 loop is CASSTMTSGTETQYF. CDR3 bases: TGTGCCAGTAGTACAATGACTAGCGGGACTGAGACCCAGTACTTC.

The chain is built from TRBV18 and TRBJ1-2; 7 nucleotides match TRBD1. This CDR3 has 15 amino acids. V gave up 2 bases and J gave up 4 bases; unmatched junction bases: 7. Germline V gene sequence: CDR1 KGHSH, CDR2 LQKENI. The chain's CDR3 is CASSPIGTELYGYTF. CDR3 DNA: TGTGCCAGCTCACCAATCGGGACAGAACTCTATGGCTACACCTTC. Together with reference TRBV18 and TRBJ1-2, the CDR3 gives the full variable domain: NAGVMQNPRHLVRRRGQEARLRCSPMKGHSHVYWYRQLPEEGLKFMVYLQKENIIDESGMPKERFSAEFPKEGPSILRIQQVVRGDSAAYFCASSPIGTELYGYTFGSGTRLTVV.

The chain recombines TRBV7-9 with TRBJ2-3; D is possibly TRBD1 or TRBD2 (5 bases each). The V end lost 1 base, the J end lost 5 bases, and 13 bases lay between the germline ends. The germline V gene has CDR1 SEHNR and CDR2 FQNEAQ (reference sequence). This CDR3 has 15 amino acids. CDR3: CASSLGGRGGDTQYF. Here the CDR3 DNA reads TGTGCCAGCAGCTTAGGGGGACGAGGCGGAGATACGCAGTATTTT. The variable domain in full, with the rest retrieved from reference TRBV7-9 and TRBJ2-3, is DTGVSQNPRHKITKRGQNVTFRCDPISEHNRLYWYRQTLGQGPEFLTYFQNEAQLEKSRLLSDRFSAERPKGSFSTLEIQRTEQGDSAMYLCASSLGGRGGDTQYFGPGTRLTVL.

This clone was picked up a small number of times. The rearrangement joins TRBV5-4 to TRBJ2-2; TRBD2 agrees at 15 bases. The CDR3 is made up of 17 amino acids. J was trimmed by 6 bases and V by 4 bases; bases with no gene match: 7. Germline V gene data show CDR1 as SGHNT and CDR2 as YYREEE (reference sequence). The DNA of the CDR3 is TGTGCCAGCAGCAGCGGACTAGCGGGAGGGAATGCCGGGGAGCTGTTTTTT. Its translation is CASSSGLAGGNAGELFF.

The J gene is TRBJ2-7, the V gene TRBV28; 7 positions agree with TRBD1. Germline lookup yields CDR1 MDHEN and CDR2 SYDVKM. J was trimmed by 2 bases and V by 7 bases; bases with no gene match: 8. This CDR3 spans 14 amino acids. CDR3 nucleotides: TGTGCCAGCATCCACGGGACAGCCACCTACGAGCAGTACTTC. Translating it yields CASIHGTATYEQYF. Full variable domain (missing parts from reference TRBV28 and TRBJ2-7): DVKVTQSSRYLVKRTGEKVFLECVQDMDHENMFWYRQDPGLGLRLIYFSYDVKMKEKGDIPEGYSVSREKKERFSLILESASTNQTSMYLCASIHGTATYEQYFGPGTRLTVT.

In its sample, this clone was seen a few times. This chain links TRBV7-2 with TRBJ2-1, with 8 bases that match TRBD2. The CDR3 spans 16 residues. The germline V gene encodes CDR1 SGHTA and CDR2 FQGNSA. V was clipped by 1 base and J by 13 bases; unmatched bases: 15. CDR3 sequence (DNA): TGTGCCAGCAGCTTAGGGGGACTAGGGAGAGGGAGAAAACAGTTCTTC. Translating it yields CASSLGGLGRGRKQFF.

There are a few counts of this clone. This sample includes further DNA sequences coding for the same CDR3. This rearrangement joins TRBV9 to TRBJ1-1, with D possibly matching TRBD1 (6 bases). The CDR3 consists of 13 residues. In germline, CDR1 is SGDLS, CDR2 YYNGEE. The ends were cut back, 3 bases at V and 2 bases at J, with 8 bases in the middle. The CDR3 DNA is TGTGCCAGCAGCGGACAGGTTAACACTGAAGCTTTCTTT. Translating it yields CASSGQVNTEAFF.

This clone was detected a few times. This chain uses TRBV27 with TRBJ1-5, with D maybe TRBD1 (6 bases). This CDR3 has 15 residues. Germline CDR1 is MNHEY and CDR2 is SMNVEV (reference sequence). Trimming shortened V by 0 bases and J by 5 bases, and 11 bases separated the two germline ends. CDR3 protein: CASSLSWAGDQPQHF. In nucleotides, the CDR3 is TGTGCCAGCAGTTTATCGTGGGCAGGGGATCAGCCCCAGCATTTT.

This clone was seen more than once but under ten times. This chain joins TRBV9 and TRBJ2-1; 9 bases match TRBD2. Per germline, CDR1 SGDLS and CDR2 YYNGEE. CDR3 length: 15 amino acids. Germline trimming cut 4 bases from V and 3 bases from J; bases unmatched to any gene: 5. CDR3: CASSLSGRNYNEQFF. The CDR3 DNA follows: TGTGCCAGCAGCCTAAGCGGGAGGAACTACAATGAGCAGTTCTTC.

The CDR3 DNA reads TGCGCCAGCAGCTTCATCGGGACTAGCTTAGATACGCAGTATTTT. Its translation: CASSFIGTSLDTQYF. The chain uses TRBV5-1 and TRBJ2-3, with 9 bases fitting TRBD2. After removal of 2 bases from V and 5 bases from J, the junction contained 6 bases not matched to a gene. Per the germline V gene, CDR1 is SGHRS and CDR2 is YFSETQ. This CDR3 contains 15 residues.

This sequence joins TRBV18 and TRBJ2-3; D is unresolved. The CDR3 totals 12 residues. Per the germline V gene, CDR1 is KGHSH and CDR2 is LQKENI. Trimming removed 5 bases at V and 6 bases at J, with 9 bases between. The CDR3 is CASSTLGDTQYF. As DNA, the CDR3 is TGTGCCAGCTCAACGTTGGGGGATACGCAGTATTTT.

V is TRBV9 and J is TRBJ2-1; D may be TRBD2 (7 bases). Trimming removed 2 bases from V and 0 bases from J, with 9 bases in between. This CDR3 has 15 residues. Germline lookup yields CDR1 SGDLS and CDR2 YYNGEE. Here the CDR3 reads CASSVGGHSYNEQFF. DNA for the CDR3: TGTGCCAGCAGCGTGGGGGGGCACTCCTACAATGAGCAGTTCTTC. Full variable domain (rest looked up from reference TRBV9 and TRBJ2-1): DSGVTQTPKHLITATGQRVTLRCSPRSGDLSVYWYQQSLDQGLQFLIQYYNGEERAKGNILERFSAQQFPDLHSELNLSSLELGDSALYFCASSVGGHSYNEQFFGPGTRLTVL.

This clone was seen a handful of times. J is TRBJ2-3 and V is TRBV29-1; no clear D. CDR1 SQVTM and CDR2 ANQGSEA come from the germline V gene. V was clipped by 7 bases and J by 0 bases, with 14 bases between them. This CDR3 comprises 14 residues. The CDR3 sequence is CSAPGRVSTDTQYF. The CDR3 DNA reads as TGCAGCGCTCCCGGCCGGGTGAGCACAGATACGCAGTATTTT.

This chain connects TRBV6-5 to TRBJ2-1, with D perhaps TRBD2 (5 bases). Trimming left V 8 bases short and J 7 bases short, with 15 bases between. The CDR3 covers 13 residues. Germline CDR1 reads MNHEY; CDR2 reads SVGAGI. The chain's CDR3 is CASGTGNVNEQFF. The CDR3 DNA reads TGTGCCAGCGGAACCGGGAATGTTAATGAGCAGTTCTTC.

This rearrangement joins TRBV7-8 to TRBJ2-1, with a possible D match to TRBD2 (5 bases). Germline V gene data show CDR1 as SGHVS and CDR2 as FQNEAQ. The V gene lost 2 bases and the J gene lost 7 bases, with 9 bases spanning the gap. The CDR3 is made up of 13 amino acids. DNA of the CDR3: TGTGCCAGCAGCTTACGGTGGGAGAATGAGCAGTTCTTC. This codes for CASSLRWENEQFF.

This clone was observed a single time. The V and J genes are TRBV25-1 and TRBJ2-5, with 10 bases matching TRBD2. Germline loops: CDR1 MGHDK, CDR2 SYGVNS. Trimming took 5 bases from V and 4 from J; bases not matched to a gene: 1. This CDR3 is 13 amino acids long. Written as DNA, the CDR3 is TGTGCCAGCAGTCTAGCGGGAGTAGAGACCCAGTACTTC. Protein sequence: CASSLAGVETQYF.

The CDR3 DNA reads TGTGCCACCAGCAGAGACTTGCCAGGACGAACCTACGAGCAGTACTTC. As protein: CATSRDLPGRTYEQYF. The chain employs TRBV15 and TRBJ2-7; D is unclear. V was trimmed by 0 bases and J by 2 bases, leaving 14 bases between them. The CDR3 totals 16 residues. Germline loops: CDR1 LNHNV, CDR2 YYDKDF (reference sequence). Supplemented by reference TRBV15 and TRBJ2-7, the full variable domain reads DAMVIQNPRYQVTQFGKPVTLSCSQTLNHNVMYWYQQKSSQAPKLLFHYYDKDFNNEADTPDNFQSRRPNTSFCFLDIRSPGLGDTAMYLCATSRDLPGRTYEQYFGPGTRLTVT.

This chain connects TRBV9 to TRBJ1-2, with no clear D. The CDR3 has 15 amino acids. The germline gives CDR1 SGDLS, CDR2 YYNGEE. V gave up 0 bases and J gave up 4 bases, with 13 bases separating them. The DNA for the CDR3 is TGTGCCAGCAGCGTAGACTCGACGGACTTCTATGGCTACACCTTC. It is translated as CASSVDSTDFYGYTF.

The CDR3 DNA is TGTGCCAGCAGTTACAGGAGCGGGAAAAAAGATACGCAGTATTTT. Translated, it gives CASSYRSGKKDTQYF. V usage is TRBV6-5 and J usage is TRBJ2-3; TRBD2 aligns across 7 bases. The CDR3 contains 15 residues. Unmatched junction bases numbered 7, after V lost 2 bases and J lost 5 bases. Germline-derived CDR1 and CDR2 are MNHEY and SVGAGI.

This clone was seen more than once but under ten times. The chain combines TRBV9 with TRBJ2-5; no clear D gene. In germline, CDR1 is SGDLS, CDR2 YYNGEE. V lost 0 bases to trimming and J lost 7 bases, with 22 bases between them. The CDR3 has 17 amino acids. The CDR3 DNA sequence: TGTGCCAGCAGCGTAGTTATCCACGGTAGTATGGGTACGACCCAGTACTTC. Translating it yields CASSVVIHGSMGTTQYF.

Here the CDR3 reads CASSLGLPGDEQYF. CDR3 bases: TGTGCCAGCAGCTTAGGGCTACCGGGCGACGAGCAGTACTTC. The rearrangement joins TRBV7-3 to TRBJ2-7; D ambiguous. Germline V gene lookup returns CDR1 SGHTA and CDR2 FQGTGA. V dropped 2 bases and J dropped 5 bases, with 13 bases sitting between them. CDR3 length: 14 residues.